This T cell receptor (beta chain) was observed in a study of blood T cell repertoires in COVID-19. Study-level information: Samples came from the United States, Italy and Spain, spanning acute and convalescent COVID-19. From T cells, B-cell-depleted T cells, or PBMCs came the material, which was cDNA or gDNA.

Using immunoSEQ multiplex PCR, the repertoire was profiled, and TCRdb retains in-frame clones only, with some absent. The table lists just over 650,000 clones, approximately 90% of them singletons. This clone was seen a single time. The germline V and J ends were trimmed by 0 bases and 0 bases, with 6 bases remaining between them. CDR1 is GTSNPN, CDR2 SVGIG, per germline (reference sequence). The CDR3 runs 14 residues. This TCR was sampled from a woman between 18 and 29 years old with acute or convalescent COVID-19. The sequencing sample was made of peripheral blood. The chain combines TRBV30 with TRBJ1-5; D remains unclear. This CDR3 reads CAWSVRISNQPQHF. The CDR3 DNA sequence: TGTGCCTGGAGTGTCAGGATTAGCAATCAGCCCCAGCATTTT. Full variable domain (outside the CDR3, taken from reference TRBV30 and TRBJ1-5): SQTIHQWPATLVQPVGSPLSLECTVEGTSNPNLYWYRQAAGRGLQLLFYSVGIGQISSEVPQNLSASRPQDRQFILSSKKLLLSDSGFYLCAWSVRISNQPQHFGDGTRLSIL.